A selection of T cell receptor beta chains follows, all from one sample in a study of response to subunit inactivated influenza vaccine. Each CDR3 protein is one row after TCRdb ran MiXCR on the RT-PCR reads. The table shows hundreds of thousands of distinct CDR3 sequences, with less than 15% occurring only once. The starting material was PBMCs from blood, obtained roughly 2 weeks before vaccination. The receptors were sampled from a man aged 50 or older who received an inactivated influenza vaccine. Each CDR3 is given with its conserved first and last residue. The D gene is left open where the match is weak. For some rows the clone size is stated as once, few or many, or as a class when expanded; others skip it.

j_gene: TRBJ2-3
abundance: -
d_gene: -
v_gene: TRBV7-9
CDR3nt: TGTGCCAGCAGTTTTTTCCGGGACACAGATACGCAGTATTTT
CDR3aa: CASSFFRDTDTQYF

j_gene: TRBJ2-1
abundance: many
d_gene: TRBD2
v_gene: TRBV20-1
CDR3nt: TGCAGTGCACCGACTAGCGGGAGGAGCAATGAGCAGTTCTTC
CDR3aa: CSAPTSGRSNEQFF

j_gene: TRBJ2-7
abundance: few
d_gene: TRBD2
v_gene: TRBV10-3
CDR3nt: TGTGCCATCAGTGAGCAACGGGGACTAGCGGGGTCCTACGAGCAGTACTTC
CDR3aa: CAISEQRGLAGSYEQYF

j_gene: TRBJ1-1
abundance: few
d_gene: -
v_gene: TRBV7-9
CDR3nt: TGTGCCAGCAGCCATGACAGCCATGCCGTTCTGAACACTGAAGCTTTCTTT
CDR3aa: CASSHDSHAVLNTEAFF

j_gene: TRBJ1-4
abundance: few
d_gene: TRBD1
v_gene: TRBV28
CDR3nt: TGTGCCAGCAGTAACGCAGGGGGGAATGAAAAACTGTTTTTT
CDR3aa: CASSNAGGNEKLFF

j_gene: TRBJ1-2
abundance: few
d_gene: TRBD1
v_gene: TRBV5-6
CDR3nt: TGTGCCAGCAGCGGGCCGACAGGGACAAATGGCTACACCTTC
CDR3aa: CASSGPTGTNGYTF

j_gene: TRBJ2-1
abundance: -
d_gene: -
v_gene: TRBV4-3
CDR3nt: TGCGCCAGCAGCCACGAACCGGGACACAACTCCTACAATGAGCAGTTCTTC
CDR3aa: CASSHEPGHNSYNEQFF

j_gene: TRBJ2-5
abundance: many
d_gene: -
v_gene: TRBV5-6
CDR3nt: TGTGCCAGCAGCTCTCAAAATCAAGAGACCCAGTACTTC
CDR3aa: CASSSQNQETQYF

j_gene: TRBJ1-1
abundance: many
d_gene: -
v_gene: TRBV5-1
CDR3nt: TGCGCCAGCAGCGAAGACGACAGTATTATGAACACTGAAGCTTTCTTT
CDR3aa: CASSEDDSIMNTEAFF

j_gene: TRBJ1-2
abundance: many
d_gene: -
v_gene: TRBV29-1
CDR3nt: TGCAGCGTTCGAATCTCCTCTGGCTACACCTTC
CDR3aa: CSVRISSGYTF

j_gene: TRBJ2-7
abundance: -
d_gene: -
v_gene: TRBV28
CDR3nt: TGTGCCAGCAGCAACGGACAGTACTACGAGCAGTACTTC
CDR3aa: CASSNGQYYEQYF

j_gene: TRBJ2-1
abundance: -
d_gene: TRBD2
v_gene: TRBV28
CDR3nt: TGTGCCAGCAGTTTTGTCACTAGCGGGAAAGTGGATGAGCAGTTCTTC
CDR3aa: CASSFVTSGKVDEQFF

j_gene: TRBJ2-3
abundance: few
d_gene: -
v_gene: TRBV6-6
CDR3nt: TGTGCCAGCAGCACTCGCGGGGATACGCAGTATTTT
CDR3aa: CASSTRGDTQYF

j_gene: TRBJ2-1
abundance: few
d_gene: TRBD2
v_gene: TRBV6-5
CDR3nt: TGTGCCAGCAGTTACCGGGCGGGAGCCGAGCAGTTCTTC
CDR3aa: CASSYRAGAEQFF

j_gene: TRBJ1-1
abundance: -
d_gene: -
v_gene: TRBV7-2
CDR3nt: TGTGCCAGCAGCCCCCGCCTAGGAATGAACACTGAAGCTTTCTTT
CDR3aa: CASSPRLGMNTEAFF

j_gene: TRBJ2-7
abundance: few
d_gene: -
v_gene: TRBV9
CDR3nt: TGTGCCAGCAGCGTAGCGGGACGGCCAGAAGCCTCCTACGAGCAGTACTTC
CDR3aa: CASSVAGRPEASYEQYF

j_gene: TRBJ2-1
abundance: few
d_gene: TRBD2
v_gene: TRBV12-3/TRBV12-4
CDR3nt: TGTGCCAGCAGTTCGGGGGGGGCCATTCGGAATGAGCAGTTCTTC
CDR3aa: CASSSGGAIRNEQFF

j_gene: TRBJ2-7
abundance: few
d_gene: -
v_gene: TRBV12-3/TRBV12-4
CDR3nt: TGTGCCAGCAGTTCGTCAGGCGGGGGCACCTACGAGCAGTACTTC
CDR3aa: CASSSSGGGTYEQYF

j_gene: TRBJ2-3
abundance: many
d_gene: -
v_gene: TRBV11-2
CDR3nt: TGTGCCAGCAGCTTAGGAGTAGGGGTGGGGCAGTATTTT
CDR3aa: CASSLGVGVGQYF

j_gene: TRBJ2-5
abundance: many
d_gene: -
v_gene: TRBV27
CDR3nt: TGTGCCAGCAGTCCCTACTCCCTAGGGGAGACCCAGTACTTC
CDR3aa: CASSPYSLGETQYF

j_gene: TRBJ1-6
abundance: -
d_gene: -
v_gene: TRBV11-2
CDR3nt: TGTGCCAGCAGCTTCGAGTCCGCGGGGAATTCACCCCTCCACTTT
CDR3aa: CASSFESAGNSPLHF

j_gene: TRBJ2-3
abundance: few
d_gene: TRBD2
v_gene: TRBV12-3/TRBV12-4
CDR3nt: TGTGCCAGCAGTTTAGATTCTCGGTGGGCCAGCGGGACGATTCCCACAGATACGCAGTATTTT
CDR3aa: CASSLDSRWASGTIPTDTQYF

j_gene: TRBJ1-1
abundance: many
d_gene: TRBD1
v_gene: TRBV4-1
CDR3nt: TGCGCCAGCAGCCAACCGGGACAGCGACGAAGAACCACTGAAGCTTTCTTT
CDR3aa: CASSQPGQRRRTTEAFF

j_gene: TRBJ1-1
abundance: few
d_gene: -
v_gene: TRBV20-1
CDR3nt: TGCAGTGCTAGATCGGACAGGAACACTGAAGCTTTCTTT
CDR3aa: CSARSDRNTEAFF

j_gene: TRBJ2-3
abundance: few
d_gene: -
v_gene: TRBV5-1
CDR3nt: TGCGCCAGCAGCCTACAGGGTAGATCAGATACGCAGTATTTT
CDR3aa: CASSLQGRSDTQYF

j_gene: TRBJ2-2
abundance: few
d_gene: TRBD2
v_gene: TRBV4-2
CDR3nt: TGTGCCAGCAGCCGCCCGACTAGCGGGAGGGCTCACGGGGAGCTGTTTTTT
CDR3aa: CASSRPTSGRAHGELFF

j_gene: TRBJ1-5
abundance: -
d_gene: -
v_gene: TRBV10-3
CDR3nt: TGTGCCATCAGTGAACAGGATAGCAATCAGCCCCAGCATTTT
CDR3aa: CAISEQDSNQPQHF

j_gene: TRBJ2-5
abundance: -
d_gene: -
v_gene: TRBV28
CDR3nt: TGTGCCAGCACCTTAGCGGAGGGCTGGGAGACCCAGTACTTC
CDR3aa: CASTLAEGWETQYF

j_gene: TRBJ2-2
abundance: -
d_gene: -
v_gene: TRBV20-1
CDR3nt: TGCAGTGGTCGAGGGACCACCGGGGAGCTGTTTTTT
CDR3aa: CSGRGTTGELFF

j_gene: TRBJ2-3
abundance: -
d_gene: -
v_gene: TRBV24-1
CDR3nt: TGTGCCACCAGTGATTGGGGTCATACTAGCACAGATACGCAGTATTTT
CDR3aa: CATSDWGHTSTDTQYF

j_gene: TRBJ2-5
abundance: -
d_gene: -
v_gene: TRBV7-9
CDR3nt: TGTGCCAGCAGCTTAGGAGGATCGACCCAAGAGACCCAGTACTTC
CDR3aa: CASSLGGSTQETQYF

j_gene: TRBJ2-3
abundance: -
d_gene: TRBD2
v_gene: TRBV20-1
CDR3nt: TGCAGTGCTAGTGCCGGGGGAGGGTCAGATACGCAGTATTTT
CDR3aa: CSASAGGGSDTQYF

j_gene: TRBJ1-6
abundance: few
d_gene: TRBD1
v_gene: TRBV10-2
CDR3nt: TGCGCCAGCGGGGGACAGGGGGTTTCACCCCTCCACTTT
CDR3aa: CASGGQGVSPLHF

j_gene: TRBJ1-2
abundance: few
d_gene: -
v_gene: TRBV5-1
CDR3nt: TGCGCCAGCAGTGGGAACCAATTGAACTATGGCTACACCTTC
CDR3aa: CASSGNQLNYGYTF

j_gene: TRBJ2-7
abundance: few
d_gene: -
v_gene: TRBV2
CDR3nt: TGTGCCAGCAGAAACAGGGACCACTCCTACGAGCAGTACTTC
CDR3aa: CASRNRDHSYEQYF

j_gene: TRBJ2-5
abundance: few
d_gene: TRBD2
v_gene: TRBV11-1
CDR3nt: TGTGCCAGCAGCTCACCTAACCAGCGGGGGGCAGGGCGAGAGACCCAGTACTTC
CDR3aa: CASSSPNQRGAGRETQYF

j_gene: TRBJ2-5
abundance: -
d_gene: -
v_gene: TRBV5-1
CDR3nt: TGCGCCAGCAGCTTACTTCCCGTCCGGGAGACCCAGTACTTC
CDR3aa: CASSLLPVRETQYF

j_gene: TRBJ2-7
abundance: few
d_gene: -
v_gene: TRBV5-1
CDR3nt: TGCGCCAGCAGCTTGATATTGGACAGTTCCTACGAGCAGTACTTC
CDR3aa: CASSLILDSSYEQYF